This T cell receptor (beta chain) was identified in a study of cytomegalovirus exposure and HLA in healthy donors. About this clone: Its antigen is currently unknown.

It was with 60 Vbeta and 13 Jbeta primers that the PCR ran. Some clones are missing from TCRdb's copy, which holds only in-frame ones; the method was immunoSEQ multiplex PCR. Of about 190,000 clones detected, 80% to 90% appear once; the ten largest clones hold 0.31%. Per the germline V gene, CDR1 is MNHEY and CDR2 is SVGAGI. After removal of 6 bases from V and 10 bases from J, the junction contained 8 bases not matched to a gene. There are 13 residues in the CDR3. Study results and limitations: With further analysis later on, most CMV-associated TCR beta chains appeared HLA-restricted. Later findings reportedly placed an Asian-associated ancestry cluster below the approximately 670-donor mean for N-insertions. Indistinguishable V segments such as TRBV6-2 and TRBV6-3 were excluded. The availability of immune exposure information extended only to CMV serostatus.

The receptor was isolated from a woman aged 25 to 39 in good health and CMV-seronegative. The sample consisted of PBMCs. This chain links TRBV6-5 with TRBJ1-4; TRBD1 matches at 7 bases. The CDR3 DNA reads TGTGCCAGCAGGGGGACAGCCGGAGGAAAACTGTTTTTT. This codes for CASRGTAGGKLFF.